This entry lists 18 T cell receptor beta chains sequenced from one sample in a study of OX40 agonist ivuxolimab in advanced cancers. Method: immunoSEQ multiplex PCR; TCRdb's copy keeps in-frame clones and lacks some. The sample shows tens of thousands of clones, around 88% of them seen only once. Sequencing was performed on CD4+ or CD8+ T cells sorted from blood, taken in a trial of the OX40 agonist ivuxolimab. The receptors here all came from an adult with an advanced solid tumor such as melanoma, head and neck, liver or kidney cancer.

The V gene is TRBV5-4, the J gene TRBJ2-5; 11 nucleotides match TRBD2. The trim removed 3 bases at V and 1 base at J, leaving 5 bases unmatched. This CDR3 has 16 amino acids. The germline CDR1 and CDR2 sequences are SGHNT and YYREEE (reference sequence). The chain's CDR3 is CASSWGLAASQETQYF. CDR3 nucleotide sequence: TGTGCCAGCAGCTGGGGACTAGCGGCCTCCCAAGAGACCCAGTACTTC.

The V call is TRBV4-2, the J call TRBJ2-1; 7 nucleotides line up with TRBD2. This CDR3 region has 11 residues. Per germline, CDR1 LGHNA and CDR2 YNFKEQ. V lost 6 bases to trimming and J lost 9 bases; unmatched junction nucleotides: 2. The CDR3 region has the DNA TGTGCCAGCAGAGGGACTATTGAGCAGTTCTTC. Its translation: CASRGTIEQFF.

The genes are TRBV6-5 and TRBJ2-7, with TRBD2 matching 12 bases. The CDR3 consists of 16 residues. The V and J ends lost 2 bases and 4 bases, in that order; junction bases with no gene match: 6. Germline CDR1 MNHEY, CDR2 SVGAGI. CDR3 region: CASSYATGTSGYEQYF. The CDR3 DNA reads TGTGCCAGCAGTTACGCTACCGGGACTAGCGGGTACGAGCAGTACTTC.

The chain carries TRBV14 and TRBJ1-2, with unresolved D. Germline assignment: CDR1 SGHDN and CDR2 FVKESK. V dropped 6 bases and J dropped 4 bases, with 9 bases sitting between them. There are 12 residues in the CDR3. The CDR3 nucleotides are TGTGCCAGCAGTTTGAACTCCTATGGCTACACCTTC. As protein: CASSLNSYGYTF.

V usage is TRBV30 and J usage is TRBJ1-4; possibly TRBD1 for D (6 bases). Per the germline V gene, CDR1 is GTSNPN and CDR2 is SVGIG (reference sequence). V lost 2 bases and J 6 bases, leaving 7 bases between the germline ends. The CDR3 is 12 amino acids. The DNA of the CDR3 is TGTGCCTGGAGTCGACAGGATGAAAAACTGTTTTTT. It codes for CAWSRQDEKLFF.

The chain joins TRBV19 to TRBJ2-5; a possible D gene is TRBD1 (6 bases). The CDR3 spans 15 residues. Per germline, CDR1 LNHDA and CDR2 SQIVND (reference sequence). Trimming removed 1 base from V and 4 bases from J, with 13 bases in between. The CDR3 protein is CASSIGGGWRETQYF. For the CDR3, the DNA is TGTGCCAGTAGTATAGGTGGGGGCTGGAGAGAGACCCAGTACTTC.

The chain is built from TRBV4-3 and TRBJ2-7, with 8 bases identical to TRBD1. Germline V lookup: CDR1 LGHNA, CDR2 YSLEER. CDR3 length: 14 residues. The J segment lost 4 bases and the V segment lost 3 bases, leaving 5 bases of the junction unmatched. CDR3 coding DNA: TGCGCCAGCAGCCAGGACAGGGTATCTTACGAGCAGTACTTC. Its translation: CASSQDRVSYEQYF.

The chain has TRBV28 and TRBJ1-1; D call uncertain. Trimming removed 2 bases at V and 1 base at J, with 14 bases between. CDR1 is MDHEN, CDR2 SYDVKM, per germline. The CDR3 is 16 residues long. Here the CDR3 reads CASSLPGAGWNTEAFF. CDR3 sequence (DNA): TGTGCCAGCAGTTTACCCGGAGCAGGATGGAACACTGAAGCTTTCTTT.

This clone was picked up one time. V and J are TRBV18 and TRBJ2-7; D ambiguous. This CDR3 region has 14 residues. V gave up 3 bases and J gave up 1 base, with 10 bases separating them. In germline, CDR1 is KGHSH, CDR2 LQKENI. Here the CDR3 reads CASSPRSSSYEQYF. The CDR3 DNA is TGTGCCAGCTCACCGAGGAGTAGTTCCTACGAGCAGTACTTC.

J is TRBJ2-5 and V is TRBV11-3, with a weak D call TRBD2 (6 bases). V was pared by 5 bases and J by 4 bases, with 11 bases between. Germline CDR1 and CDR2: SGHNT and YENEEA. The CDR3 has 13 amino acids. The CDR3 protein is CASSGGTGETQYF. The CDR3 DNA follows: TGTGCCAGCAGCGGCGGGACTGGAGAGACCCAGTACTTC.

V is TRBV19 and J is TRBJ2-7; 7 nucleotides align to TRBD2. The CDR3 contains 12 residues. Germline V lookup: CDR1 LNHDA, CDR2 SQIVND (reference sequence). The ends lost 8 bases at V and 7 bases at J; junction bases unmatched: 8. The CDR3 here is CASSREDREQYF. The DNA for the CDR3 is TGTGCCAGTTCCCGGGAGGATAGGGAGCAGTACTTC.

The chain joins TRBV30 to TRBJ2-3; the match to TRBD2 covers 10 bases. The CDR3 is 14 residues long. J was trimmed by 4 bases and V by 6 bases; bases with no gene match: 7. Per the germline V gene, CDR1 is GTSNPN and CDR2 is SVGIG (reference sequence). CDR3: CACSSGGGADTQYF. The CDR3, as DNA: TGTGCCTGCTCAAGCGGGGGGGGCGCAGATACGCAGTATTTT.

The V gene is TRBV6-4, the J gene TRBJ2-1, with TRBD1 matching 10 bases. Trimming took 5 bases from V and 8 from J; bases not matched to a gene: 3. Per germline, CDR1 MRHNA and CDR2 SNTAGT. The CDR3 has 13 residues. CDR3 sequence: CASSRQGADEQFF. In DNA, the CDR3 is TGTGCCAGCAGTAGACAGGGGGCGGATGAGCAGTTCTTC.

V and J are TRBV7-3 and TRBJ2-2; tentatively, D is TRBD2 (5 bases). Trimming took off 0 bases at V and 5 bases at J, with 10 bases between the two ends. The CDR3 extends over 15 amino acids. The germline V gene encodes CDR1 SGHTA and CDR2 FQGTGA. The CDR3 coding sequence is TGTGCCAGCAGCTTAACGAGGGATAAGACCGGGGAGCTGTTTTTT. This translates into CASSLTRDKTGELFF.

Only one count was recorded for this clone. The chain couples TRBV7-2 to TRBJ2-5, with 12 bases fitting TRBD2. CDR3 size: 16 residues. Germline loops: CDR1 SGHTA, CDR2 FQGNSA. Trimming cost V 4 bases and J 4 bases; bases outside gene matches: 7. In DNA form, the CDR3 reads TGTGCCAGCAGCTCGAGGACTAGCGGGGCCCGAGAGACCCAGTACTTC. Protein product: CASSSRTSGARETQYF. Filled out from reference TRBV7-2 and TRBJ2-5, the complete variable domain reads GAGVSQSPSNKVTEKGKDVELRCDPISGHTALYWYRQSLGQGLEFLIYFQGNSAPDKSGLPSDRFSAERTGGSVSTLTIQRTQQEDSAVYLCASSSRTSGARETQYFGPGTRLLVL.

This sequence joins TRBV30 and TRBJ2-3; 11 bases map to TRBD2. The CDR3 length is 16 residues. The germline V gene encodes CDR1 GTSNPN and CDR2 SVGIG (reference sequence). V lost 3 bases and J lost 4; bases outside the gene matches: 9. The CDR3 bases are TGTGCCTGGAGGTTAGGGACTAGCGGTATGGCAGATACGCAGTATTTT. Its translation is CAWRLGTSGMADTQYF.

The rearrangement uses TRBV6-6 and TRBJ1-3; 9 nucleotides agree with TRBD1. The CDR3 is 15 residues long. CDR1 and CDR2 from the germline V gene are MNHNY and SVGAGI (reference sequence). J was trimmed by 4 bases and V by 6 bases; bases with no gene match: 7. The CDR3 loop reads CASSPGTGRGNTIYF. The CDR3 DNA is TGTGCCAGCAGCCCCGGGACAGGGAGAGGAAACACCATATATTTT.

This chain uses TRBV28 with TRBJ1-2, with 8 nucleotides matching TRBD1. The CDR3 spans 14 residues. CDR1 MDHEN and CDR2 SYDVKM come from the germline V gene. J lost 7 bases, V lost 8 bases, and 12 bases had no gene match. The CDR3 here is CASQTGGEVRGYTF. For the CDR3, the DNA is TGTGCCAGCCAAACAGGGGGTGAAGTTCGTGGCTACACCTTC.